Below are 16 T cell receptor beta chains sequenced from a single sample in a study of cytomegalovirus exposure and HLA in healthy donors. Sequencing used immunoSEQ multiplex PCR; TCRdb keeps in-frame clones, though not all of them. The table has 180,000 or so clones, around 83% seen once. Sequencing was done on a sample of PBMCs. These receptor sequences come from a woman in her twenties or thirties in good health and CMV-seropositive.

The chain couples TRBV6-5 to TRBJ2-7, with D perhaps TRBD1 (5 bases). The CDR3 consists of 13 residues. Trimming removed 2 bases from V and 9 bases from J, with 14 bases in between. CDR1 is MNHEY and CDR2 is SVGAGI in the germline V gene. This CDR3 reads CASSYDSGRRQYF. Written as DNA, the CDR3 is TGTGCCAGCAGTTACGACAGTGGCCGCCGGCAGTACTTC.

The chain combines TRBV30 with TRBJ2-7; 8 nucleotides match TRBD1. J was trimmed by 5 bases and V by 1 base; bases with no gene match: 4. CDR1 GTSNPN and CDR2 SVGIG come from the germline V gene (reference sequence). The CDR3 extends over 13 amino acids. CDR3 sequence reads: CAWSGDRPNEQYF. In DNA form, the CDR3 reads TGTGCCTGGAGTGGGGACAGGCCGAACGAGCAGTACTTC. The full variable domain, in which reference TRBV30 and TRBJ2-7 provide the parts outside the CDR3, is SQTIHQWPATLVQPVGSPLSLECTVEGTSNPNLYWYRQAAGRGLQLLFYSVGIGQISSEVPQNLSASRPQDRQFILSSKKLLLSDSGFYLCAWSGDRPNEQYFGPGTRLTVT.

The chain employs TRBV28 and TRBJ2-1; TRBD2 aligns across 7 bases. This CDR3 has 15 amino acids. V shed 5 bases and J 0 bases; nucleotides not matched to a gene: 4. CDR1 and CDR2 (germline): MDHEN, SYDVKM. The CDR3 reads CASSGRDRSYNEQFF. CDR3 nucleotides: TGTGCCAGCAGTGGGAGGGACCGCTCCTACAATGAGCAGTTCTTC.

The J gene is TRBJ1-4, the V gene TRBV6-6; D gene ambiguous. Between the trimmed V and J ends, which lost 5 bases and 8 bases, there was a span of 15 bases. Germline assignment: CDR1 MNHNY and CDR2 SVGAGI (reference sequence). CDR3 length equals 14 residues. The CDR3 sequence: CASSPGSQGEKLFF. The CDR3 coding sequence is TGTGCCAGCAGTCCCGGGTCCCAAGGAGAAAAACTGTTTTTT.

The V and J genes are TRBV4-1 and TRBJ2-2; 7 bases map to TRBD1. Germline CDR1 reads MGHRA; CDR2 reads YSYEKL. V dropped 0 bases and J dropped 7; count of bases not matched to a gene: 5. The CDR3 spans 15 residues. The CDR3 protein is CASSQERGLVGELFF. CDR3 in DNA: TGCGCCAGCAGCCAAGAGAGGGGGCTGGTCGGGGAGCTGTTTTTT.

Written as DNA, the CDR3 is TGTGCCAGCAGCTCCCCGTACGGGAGCAATGAGCAGTTCTTC. Translated, it gives CASSSPYGSNEQFF. V gene TRBV7-9 combines with J gene TRBJ2-1, with D perhaps matching TRBD2 (6 bases). Trimming removed 4 bases at V and 6 bases at J, with 13 bases between. The CDR3 contains 14 residues. Germline loops: CDR1 SEHNR, CDR2 FQNEAQ (reference sequence). The complete variable domain, with remaining parts taken from reference TRBV7-9 and TRBJ2-1, reads DTGVSQNPRHKITKRGQNVTFRCDPISEHNRLYWYRQTLGQGPEFLTYFQNEAQLEKSRLLSDRFSAERPKGSFSTLEIQRTEQGDSAMYLCASSSPYGSNEQFFGPGTRLTVL.

The chain is built from TRBV2 and TRBJ2-2, with a weak D call TRBD1 (5 bases). Germline assignment: CDR1 SNHLY and CDR2 FYNNEI. The V end was cut by 7 bases, the J end by 3 bases, with 18 bases between. The CDR3 runs to 16 residues. The CDR3 loop is CASKEIRQGDTGELFF. As DNA, the CDR3 is TGTGCCAGCAAAGAAATCCGCCAAGGGGACACCGGGGAGCTGTTTTTT.

The chain employs TRBV11-2 and TRBJ2-7, with 7 bases aligning to TRBD2. Germline V gene data show CDR1 as SGHAT and CDR2 as FQNNGV. CDR3 length equals 16 residues. Unmatched junction bases numbered 13, after V lost 3 bases and J lost 5 bases. The CDR3 DNA is TGTGCCAGCAGCTTCCTGGCGGGAGTGAGGGCTAACGAGCAGTACTTC. Amino acid sequence: CASSFLAGVRANEQYF.

The rearrangement uses TRBV2 and TRBJ1-5, with 10 positions matching TRBD1. Unmatched junction bases numbered 4, after V lost 5 bases and J lost 3 bases. The germline gives CDR1 SNHLY, CDR2 FYNNEI. This CDR3 spans 15 amino acids. CDR3 sequence reads: CASSLDRGNNQPQHF. In DNA, the CDR3 is TGTGCCAGCAGTTTGGACAGGGGGAACAATCAGCCCCAGCATTTT.

This clone showed up just a few times. V gene TRBV9 combines with J gene TRBJ1-1; the D gene is possibly TRBD1 (5 bases). The V and J ends lost 4 bases and 2 bases respectively, with 12 bases between them. Germline loops: CDR1 SGDLS, CDR2 YYNGEE. This CDR3 spans 14 amino acids. The CDR3 here is CASSTRQSNTEAFF. The DNA of the CDR3 is TGTGCCAGCAGCACCCGACAGTCCAACACTGAAGCTTTCTTT.

The V and J genes are TRBV30 and TRBJ1-1; D may be TRBD1 (6 bases). The CDR3 contains 16 residues. Germline CDR1 GTSNPN, CDR2 SVGIG (reference sequence). Trimming took 4 bases from V and 4 from J, leaving 22 bases between them. The CDR3 DNA reads TGTGCCTGGACACCGGGACATGTGATGGCGGGCACTGAAGCTTTCTTT. It codes for CAWTPGHVMAGTEAFF.

This rearrangement joins TRBV5-1 to TRBJ2-3, with D perhaps TRBD1 (5 bases). Germline loops: CDR1 SGHRS, CDR2 YFSETQ. The V end lost 0 bases, the J end lost 0 bases, and 11 bases lay between the germline ends. This CDR3 is 16 amino acids long. CDR3 protein: CASSLVRAASTDTQYF. The CDR3 DNA reads TGCGCCAGCAGCTTGGTCAGGGCAGCTAGCACAGATACGCAGTATTTT.

This chain uses TRBV28 with TRBJ2-2, with 8 positions matching TRBD1. Germline V gene lookup returns CDR1 MDHEN and CDR2 SYDVKM. This CDR3 has 14 amino acids. V gave up 6 bases and J gave up 4 bases; unmatched junction bases: 4. The CDR3 DNA sequence: TGTGCCAGCAGGTCAGGGGGCTCCACCGGGGAGCTGTTTTTT. Its protein product is CASRSGGSTGELFF.

The chain joins TRBV7-3 to TRBJ1-3; D unclear. The CDR3 runs 15 residues. CDR1 and CDR2 from the germline V gene are SGHTA and FQGTGA. Trimming left V 5 bases short and J 0 bases short, with 11 bases between. The CDR3 bases are TGTGCCAGCAGCCCAACACCGGGCTCTGGAAACACCATATATTTT. Translating gives CASSPTPGSGNTIYF.

The chain is built from TRBV9 and TRBJ2-1; 8 bases line up with TRBD2. This CDR3 is 15 amino acids long. With 3 bases clipped from V and 8 bases from J, the junction kept 10 bases outside the gene matches. Per germline, CDR1 SGDLS and CDR2 YYNGEE. The chain's CDR3 is CASSDAGGRTDEQFF. For the CDR3, the DNA is TGTGCCAGCAGCGACGCGGGAGGTCGGACGGATGAGCAGTTCTTC.

The gene calls are TRBV6-5 and TRBJ2-2, with 9 bases aligning to TRBD2. The CDR3 runs to 15 residues. J gave up 4 bases and V 8 bases, and 8 bases lay outside the gene matches. Germline loops: CDR1 MNHEY, CDR2 SVGAGI. The CDR3 is CASGIAGVSTGELFF. The DNA of the CDR3 is TGTGCCAGCGGTATAGCGGGAGTAAGCACCGGGGAGCTGTTTTTT.